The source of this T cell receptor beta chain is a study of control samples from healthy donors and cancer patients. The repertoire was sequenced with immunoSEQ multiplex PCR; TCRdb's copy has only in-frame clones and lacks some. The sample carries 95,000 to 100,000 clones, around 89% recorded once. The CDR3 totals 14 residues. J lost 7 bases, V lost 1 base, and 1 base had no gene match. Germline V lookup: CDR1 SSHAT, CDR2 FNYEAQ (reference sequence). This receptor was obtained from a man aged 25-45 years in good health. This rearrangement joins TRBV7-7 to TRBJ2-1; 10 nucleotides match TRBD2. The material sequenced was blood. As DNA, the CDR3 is TGTGCCAGCAGCTTAGGAGCGGGGGGGAATGAGCAGTTCTTC. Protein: CASSLGAGGNEQFF.